The 28 T cell receptor beta chains below come from one sample, sequenced in a study of Tregs in tolerant kidney transplant recipients. Related graft donors supplied nonmyeloablative bone marrow transplants, and mixed chimerism was transient. Some clones are missing from TCRdb's copy, which holds only in-frame ones; the method was immunoSEQ multiplex PCR. The table has about 50,000 clones, around 90% seen once. This sample comprised CD8+ T cells from blood (PBMCs), obtained 12 months after the transplant. These receptors were collected from a human patient who received a combined kidney and bone marrow transplant. Some T cells may possibly be graft donor cells.

In this sample, this clone turned up once. The chain recombines TRBV21-1 with TRBJ1-6; no check of the table's D call, TRBD1, against the DNA was made. TRBV21-1 is a documented pseudogene. The CDR3 runs to 14 residues. The DNA of the CDR3 is TGTGCCAGCATGAGGGACAGGAACTATTCACCCCTCCACTTT. Its protein product is CASMRDRNYSPLHF.

The chain recombines TRBV6-4 with TRBJ2-3; 9 nucleotides match TRBD1. The V gene's germline CDR1 is MRHNA and CDR2 SNTAGT. This CDR3 contains 14 residues. V dropped 5 bases and J dropped 4; count of bases not matched to a gene: 4. The CDR3, as DNA: TGTGCCAGCAGTAAGGACAGGGGTGCAGATACGCAGTATTTT. Protein: CASSKDRGADTQYF.

This clone was found once. J is TRBJ1-1 and V is TRBV11-2; no firm D call. CDR3 length: 14 residues. V dropped 1 base and J dropped 1 base, with 7 bases sitting between them. Per the germline V gene, CDR1 is SGHAT and CDR2 is FQNNGV. The CDR3 loop reads CASSLGTGNTEAFF. The CDR3 DNA follows: TGTGCCAGCAGCTTAGGCACTGGGAACACTGAAGCTTTCTTT.

The chain employs TRBV5-5 and TRBJ2-7; TRBD1 is a possible D gene (6 bases). V was pared by 1 base and J by 5 bases, with 16 bases between. The CDR3 is 15 residues long. The germline V gene encodes CDR1 SGHKS and CDR2 YYEKEE (reference sequence). CDR3 in DNA: TGTGCCAGCAGCTTGTTCAGCAGGGGCATCGACGAGCAGTACTTC. Residues: CASSLFSRGIDEQYF. The complete variable domain, with remaining parts taken from reference TRBV5-5 and TRBJ2-7, reads DAGVTQSPTHLIKTRGQQVTLRCSPISGHKSVSWYQQVLGQGPQFIFQYYEKEERGRGNFPDRFSARQFPNYSSELNVNALLLGDSALYLCASSLFSRGIDEQYFGPGTRLTVT.

J is TRBJ2-7 and V is TRBV7-6; 8 bases match TRBD1. The V gene's germline CDR1 is SGHVS and CDR2 FNYEAQ. The J segment lost 7 bases and the V segment lost 5 bases, leaving 13 bases of the junction unmatched. This CDR3 contains 15 residues. In nucleotides, the CDR3 is TGTGCCAGCAGCCCAACGGGACAGGCCCTTGGGGAGCAGTACTTC. Protein sequence: CASSPTGQALGEQYF.

This clone was seen more than once but under ten times. The chain links TRBV10-3 to TRBJ1-3; 8 bases agree with TRBD1. This CDR3 is built from 17 residues. V was pared by 6 bases and J by 4 bases, with 14 bases of the junction left unmatched. CDR1 ENHRY and CDR2 SYGVKD come from the germline V gene. CDR3 amino acids: CAIRTFQGAQIGNTIYF. CDR3 coding DNA: TGTGCCATCAGAACTTTTCAGGGGGCACAAATCGGAAACACCATATATTTT.

CDR3 loop: CASSLLSDIHEQYF. The DNA for the CDR3 is TGTGCCAGCAGTTTATTATCCGACATCCACGAGCAGTACTTC. The chain has TRBV28 and TRBJ2-7; D not resolved. This CDR3 spans 14 amino acids. CDR1 is MDHEN and CDR2 is SYDVKM in the germline V gene. The germline V and J ends were trimmed by 1 base and 5 bases, with 12 bases remaining between them. Variable domain in full (rest from reference TRBV28 and TRBJ2-7): DVKVTQSSRYLVKRTGEKVFLECVQDMDHENMFWYRQDPGLGLRLIYFSYDVKMKEKGDIPEGYSVSREKKERFSLILESASTNQTSMYLCASSLLSDIHEQYFGPGTRLTVT.

This clone showed up just once. The chain links TRBV5-4 to TRBJ2-5; TRBD2 matches 10 bases. The CDR3 loop spans 14 amino acids. CDR1 and CDR2 (germline): SGHNT, YYREEE (reference sequence). V lost 2 bases, J lost 3 bases, and 1 base stayed unmatched. The CDR3 loop reads CASSFLAGEETQYF. The CDR3, as DNA: TGTGCCAGCAGCTTCCTAGCGGGAGAAGAGACCCAGTACTTC.

For the CDR3, the DNA is TGTGCCAGCAGCTTAGTTAGCTCCGACTACGAGCAGTACTTC. Its translation: CASSLVSSDYEQYF. The rearrangement uses TRBV7-2 and TRBJ2-7; D is unclear. The V gene lost 1 base and the J gene lost 3 bases, with 10 bases spanning the gap. CDR3 length: 14 residues. Per the germline V gene, CDR1 is SGHTA and CDR2 is FQGNSA. The full variable domain, with the rest looked up from reference TRBV7-2 and TRBJ2-7, is GAGVSQSPSNKVTEKGKDVELRCDPISGHTALYWYRQSLGQGLEFLIYFQGNSAPDKSGLPSDRFSAERTGGSVSTLTIQRTQQEDSAVYLCASSLVSSDYEQYFGPGTRLTVT.

This sequence joins TRBV15 and TRBJ1-5, with D possibly being TRBD1 (6 bases). The V and J ends lost 5 bases and 3 bases respectively, with 17 bases between them. This CDR3 has 16 amino acids. CDR1 and CDR2 (germline): LNHNV, YYDKDF (reference sequence). In DNA form, the CDR3 reads TGTGCCACCAGCCCCAACCGGGGGGCGCTCAATCAGCCCCAGCATTTT. Its protein is CATSPNRGALNQPQHF.

The J gene is TRBJ1-5, the V gene TRBV9; 7 bases are shared with TRBD1. The germline gives CDR1 SGDLS, CDR2 YYNGEE. The CDR3 totals 15 residues. The V and J ends lost 3 bases and 1 base, in that order; junction bases with no gene match: 4. CDR3 amino acids: CASSAGTVSNQPQHF. The CDR3 DNA sequence: TGTGCCAGCAGCGCTGGGACAGTAAGCAATCAGCCCCAGCATTTT.

The rearrangement uses TRBV13 and TRBJ2-3; TRBD2 matches at 9 bases. This CDR3 is built from 16 residues. CDR1 is PRHDT, CDR2 FYEKMQ, per germline (reference sequence). The J segment lost 2 bases and the V segment lost 4 bases, leaving 7 bases of the junction unmatched. For the CDR3, the DNA is TGTGCCAGCAGCTCCCAGGGACTAGCCTACACAGATACGCAGTATTTT. It specifies CASSSQGLAYTDTQYF.

The gene calls are TRBV5-6 and TRBJ2-2, with TRBD2 matching 13 bases. The J segment lost 0 bases and the V segment lost 4 bases, leaving 6 bases of the junction unmatched. Per germline, CDR1 SGHDT and CDR2 YYEEEE. CDR3 length: 18 amino acids. The CDR3 reads CASSPGTSGTSNTGELFF. In nucleotides, the CDR3 is TGTGCCAGCAGCCCGGGGACTAGCGGGACTTCGAACACCGGGGAGCTGTTTTTT.

Only one count was recorded for this clone. The J gene is TRBJ2-3, the V gene TRBV7-9; D is perhaps TRBD2 (5 bases). The CDR3 is 13 amino acids. V gave up 5 bases and J gave up 3 bases, with 9 bases separating them. CDR1 SEHNR and CDR2 FQNEAQ come from the germline V gene (reference sequence). The CDR3 bases are TGTGCCAGCAGCCCCCCGGGAACAGATACGCAGTATTTT. This encodes CASSPPGTDTQYF.

The chain couples TRBV7-2 to TRBJ2-7, with 10 bases identical to TRBD2. Germline lookup yields CDR1 SGHTA and CDR2 FQGNSA. CDR3 size: 14 residues. V was clipped by 2 bases and J by 2 bases; unmatched bases: 0. DNA for the CDR3: TGTGCCAGCAGCTTACTAGCGGGAGCCTACGAGCAGTACTTC. Encoded protein: CASSLLAGAYEQYF.

V usage is TRBV28 and J usage is TRBJ2-6, with unresolved D. CDR1 and CDR2 from the germline V gene are MDHEN and SYDVKM. This CDR3 is built from 16 residues. The V gene lost 0 bases and the J gene lost 0 bases, with 6 bases spanning the gap. The DNA of the CDR3 is TGTGCCAGCAGTTTATGGGGCAGCTCTGGGGCCAACGTCCTGACTTTC. Its protein is CASSLWGSSGANVLTF.

The chain is built from TRBV9 and TRBJ2-5; possible D gene TRBD1, 6 bases. The germline V and J ends were trimmed by 5 bases and 1 base, with 12 bases remaining between them. Germline CDR1 SGDLS, CDR2 YYNGEE. This CDR3 contains 14 residues. In DNA form, the CDR3 reads TGTGCCAGCAGTCCGACAGGCCTCCAAGAGACCCAGTACTTC. This gives the protein CASSPTGLQETQYF.

The chain recombines TRBV10-3 with TRBJ2-5; tentatively, D is TRBD2 (5 bases). Germline CDR1 ENHRY, CDR2 SYGVKD. The CDR3 extends over 16 amino acids. V gave up 2 bases and J gave up 5 bases, with 18 bases separating them. CDR3 amino acids: CAISEPSRGDWETQYF. In nucleotides, the CDR3 is TGTGCCATCAGTGAGCCATCTCGGGGAGACTGGGAGACCCAGTACTTC.

The chain has TRBV27 and TRBJ2-5; 9 bases are shared with TRBD2. Looked up from germline, CDR1 is MNHEY and CDR2 is SMNVEV (reference sequence). The length of the CDR3 is 19 residues. V trimming: 5 bases; J trimming: 4 bases; junction bases outside the gene matches: 20. The DNA for the CDR3 is TGTGCCAGCAGTCCAGGCCCCGGCGGTAGCGGGAGTATGACAGAGACCCAGTACTTC. Translating gives CASSPGPGGSGSMTETQYF.

The chain uses TRBV5-6 and TRBJ2-7; D not resolved. V was trimmed by 1 base and J by 5 bases, leaving 4 bases between them. Germline-derived CDR1 and CDR2 are SGHDT and YYEEEE. The CDR3 contains 11 residues. The CDR3 DNA is TGTGCCAGCAGCTTGTTAGACGAGCAGTACTTC. Translating gives CASSLLDEQYF.

DNA of the CDR3: TGCGCCAGCAGCTTGGGTATGTCCGGGGAGCTGTTTTTT. It codes for CASSLGMSGELFF. The chain is built from TRBV5-1 and TRBJ2-2; the D is unclear. The CDR3 is 13 amino acids. Germline-derived CDR1 and CDR2 are SGHRS and YFSETQ. The V end was cut by 0 bases, the J end by 6 bases, with 6 bases between.

The CDR3 here is CSVEDPQGGELFF. The CDR3, as DNA: TGCAGCGTTGAAGATCCCCAGGGGGGGGAGCTGTTTTTT. The gene calls are TRBV29-1 and TRBJ2-2; possibly TRBD1 for D (6 bases). The CDR3 totals 13 residues. The V gene lost 0 bases and the J gene lost 8 bases, with 10 bases spanning the gap. The germline CDR1 and CDR2 sequences are SQVTM and ANQGSEA.

A few counts support this clone. The chain couples TRBV2 to TRBJ1-1; a possible D gene is TRBD1 (5 bases). The CDR3 loop spans 14 amino acids. Germline V lookup: CDR1 SNHLY, CDR2 FYNNEI. V was trimmed by 8 bases and J by 0 bases, leaving 13 bases between them. The CDR3 DNA reads as TGTGCCAGCTCGAGAACAGGAATGAACACTGAAGCTTTCTTT. Residues: CASSRTGMNTEAFF.

CDR3 region: CASSYDRGDTGELFF. The CDR3, as DNA: TGCGCCAGCAGCTACGACAGGGGGGACACCGGGGAGCTGTTTTTT. The V call is TRBV5-1, the J call TRBJ2-2, with 9 bases identical to TRBD1. The V gene end was trimmed by 3 bases and the J gene end by 3 bases; junction bases not matched to a gene: 3. This CDR3 is 15 amino acids long. Germline assignment: CDR1 SGHRS and CDR2 YFSETQ.

The rearrangement uses TRBV11-3 and TRBJ2-7; D is unresolved. There are 11 residues in the CDR3. Germline CDR1 reads SGHNT; CDR2 reads YENEEA. With 5 bases removed from V and 2 bases from J, the gap between germline ends came to 4 bases. CDR3 in DNA: TGTGCCAGCAGCCTTACCTACGAGCAGTACTTC. Translated, it gives CASSLTYEQYF. The full variable domain, in which reference TRBV11-3 and TRBJ2-7 provide the parts outside the CDR3, is EAGVVQSPRYKIIEKKQPVAFWCNPISGHNTLYWYLQNLGQGPELLIRYENEEAVDDSQLPKDRFSAERLKGVDSTLKIQPAELGDSAVYLCASSLTYEQYFGPGTRLTVT.

The V and J genes are TRBV4-1 and TRBJ2-7, with 7 bases matching TRBD2. Germline CDR1 reads MGHRA; CDR2 reads YSYEKL. V shed 3 bases and J 2 bases; nucleotides not matched to a gene: 7. This CDR3 spans 15 amino acids. The CDR3 DNA reads TGCGCCAGCAGCCACCTGGCCGCGGGGGCCTACGAGCAGTACTTC. This encodes CASSHLAAGAYEQYF.

CDR3 sequence reads: CASSPRTSSDTQYF. DNA for the CDR3: TGTGCCAGCAGCCCGAGGACTAGCTCGGACACGCAGTATTTT. The V gene is TRBV13, the J gene TRBJ2-3, with 8 bases that match TRBD2. The CDR3 loop spans 14 amino acids. With V trimmed by 5 bases and J by 9 bases, 10 bases remained unmatched. Germline V gives CDR1 PRHDT, CDR2 FYEKMQ (reference sequence).

The chain combines TRBV29-1 with TRBJ1-1; 9 nucleotides agree with TRBD1. The CDR3 extends over 17 amino acids. Per germline, CDR1 SQVTM and CDR2 ANQGSEA. V was clipped by 1 base and J by 4 bases; unmatched bases: 13. The CDR3 loop reads CSVEGWTGEALSTEAFF. In DNA form, the CDR3 reads TGCAGCGTTGAAGGGTGGACAGGGGAAGCCTTGAGCACTGAAGCTTTCTTT.